A single sample gave rise to the 3 T cell receptor beta chains below, sequenced in a study of read filtering for tumor transcriptome and immune sequencing. This library used roughly 370 ng RNA and molecular barcoded adaptors spanning alpha/delta and beta/gamma chains. TCRdb called the reads again in MiXCR, with one record for every CDR3 protein. The sample gives 100,000 to 150,000 distinct CDR3 sequences, 13% of which show up once; roughly 11% is in the top ten. Sequencing was performed on a population of CD138-negative cells sorted from bone marrow. The receptors originated from a donor aged 40 or older with multiple myeloma.

This clonotype was seen ten or more times. The J gene is TRBJ2-5, the V gene TRBV11-2, with 7 nucleotides matching TRBD1. CDR3 size: 15 residues. With 5 bases clipped from V and 5 bases from J, the junction kept 11 bases outside the gene matches. Germline V gives CDR1 SGHAT, CDR2 FQNNGV. CDR3 region: CASSQAIGGTETQYF. For the CDR3, the DNA is TGTGCCAGCAGCCAGGCAATAGGGGGCACCGAGACCCAGTACTTC.

This clonotype was found many times. This sequence joins TRBV11-2 and TRBJ2-1; TRBD2 matches at 7 bases. CDR1 and CDR2 (germline): SGHAT, FQNNGV. The V segment lost 1 base and the J segment 8 bases; nucleotides outside the gene matches: 14. This CDR3 spans 17 amino acids. DNA for the CDR3: TGTGCCAGCAGCTTAGCCCCCCTCGGCGGGAGAAGGCATGAGCAGTTCTTC. As protein: CASSLAPLGGRRHEQFF.

For this clonotype: This may stem from a read error, because a much larger clone lies one nucleotide away. This sequence joins TRBV4-2 and TRBJ2-7; 8 bases are a match to TRBD2. Looked up from germline, CDR1 is LGHNA and CDR2 is YNFKEQ. Unmatched junction bases numbered 1, after V lost 1 base and J lost 2 bases. The CDR3 loop spans 14 amino acids. CDR3 nucleotide sequence: TGTGCCAGCAGCCAAGCGGGAGGGACCTACGAGCAGTACTTC. Protein: CASSQAGGTYEQYF.